This TCR beta chain was sequenced in a study of blood T cell repertoires in COVID-19. In the study overall: Whether acute or convalescent, the COVID-19 samples came from the United States, Italy and Spain.

Generated by immunoSEQ multiplex PCR, the TCRdb table keeps only in-frame clones and is missing some. The data show 100,000 to 150,000 clones, 84% seen once. In germline, CDR1 is LNHDA, CDR2 SQIVND (reference sequence). This CDR3 comprises 14 residues. The ends were cut back, 3 bases at V and 0 bases at J, with 3 bases in the middle. Sequences were obtained from peripheral blood. The origin of this receptor is a woman aged 80 or older with acute or convalescent COVID-19. This sequence joins TRBV19 and TRBJ2-6; no definite D call. The DNA of the CDR3 is TGTGCCAGTAGTATCTACTCTGGGGCCAACGTCCTGACTTTC. This translates into CASSIYSGANVLTF. Looking up the rest from reference TRBV19 and TRBJ2-6 gives the full variable domain: DGGITQSPKYLFRKEGQNVTLSCEQNLNHDAMYWYRQDPGQGLRLIYYSQIVNDFQKGDIAEGYSVSREKKESFPLTVTSAQKNPTAFYLCASSIYSGANVLTFGAGSRLTVL.